This record concerns one T cell receptor (beta chain) sequence. Its antigen is unknown. The data were taken from a study of beta chain features in type 1 diabetes. Notes on the study in general: Shorter TCRB CDR3s, moderately but significantly so, marked every one of the four CD4+ subsets in Type 1 diabetes patients. Patients' naive, central memory and Treg TCRB repertoires seemed closer to one another than those of healthy donors.

The entirety of the isolated RNA underwent reverse transcription, so expressed TCRB transcripts were sequenced. Profiled with immunoSEQ multiplex PCR; TCRdb holds only in-frame clones, not every one. The table records fewer than 300,000 clones, roughly 20% of them present only once. The receptor was isolated from a woman between 40 and 55 years old with type 1 diabetes. Material: naive CD4+ T cells from blood.

This CDR3 is CASSAFSGANVLTF. CDR3 DNA: TGTGCCAGCAGTGCGTTCTCTGGGGCCAACGTCCTGACTTTC. The chain has TRBV7-9 and TRBJ2-6; D uncertain. V was shortened by 6 bases and J by 0 bases, with 6 bases between the two germline ends. The length of the CDR3 is 14 residues. CDR1 is SEHNR, CDR2 FQNEAQ, per germline (reference sequence). Filled out from reference TRBV7-9 and TRBJ2-6, the complete variable domain reads DTGVSQNPRHKITKRGQNVTFRCDPISEHNRLYWYRQTLGQGPEFLTYFQNEAQLEKSRLLSDRFSAERPKGSFSTLEIQRTEQGDSAMYLCASSAFSGANVLTFGAGSRLTVL.